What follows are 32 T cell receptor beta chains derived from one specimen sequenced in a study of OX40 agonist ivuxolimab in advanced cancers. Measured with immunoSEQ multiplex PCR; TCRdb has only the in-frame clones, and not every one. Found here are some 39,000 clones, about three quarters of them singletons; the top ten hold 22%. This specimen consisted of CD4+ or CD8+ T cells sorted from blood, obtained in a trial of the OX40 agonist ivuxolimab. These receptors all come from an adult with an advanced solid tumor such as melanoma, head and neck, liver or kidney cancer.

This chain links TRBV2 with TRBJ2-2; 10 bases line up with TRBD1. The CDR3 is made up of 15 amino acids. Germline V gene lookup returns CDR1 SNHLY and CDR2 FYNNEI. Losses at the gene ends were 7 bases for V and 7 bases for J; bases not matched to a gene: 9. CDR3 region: CASKPGQGYIGELFF. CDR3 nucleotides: TGTGCCAGCAAACCGGGACAGGGGTATATCGGGGAGCTGTTTTTT.

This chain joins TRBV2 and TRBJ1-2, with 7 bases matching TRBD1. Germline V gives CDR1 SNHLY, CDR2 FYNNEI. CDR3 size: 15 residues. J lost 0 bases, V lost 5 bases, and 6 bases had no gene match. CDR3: CASSPDRVANYGYTF. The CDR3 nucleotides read TGTGCCAGCAGTCCCGACAGGGTAGCTAACTATGGCTACACCTTC.

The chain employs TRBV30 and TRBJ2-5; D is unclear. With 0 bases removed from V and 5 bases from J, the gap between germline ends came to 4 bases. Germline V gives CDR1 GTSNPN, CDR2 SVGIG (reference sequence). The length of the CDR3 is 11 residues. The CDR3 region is CAWSVGETQYF. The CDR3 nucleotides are TGTGCCTGGAGTGTAGGGGAGACCCAGTACTTC.

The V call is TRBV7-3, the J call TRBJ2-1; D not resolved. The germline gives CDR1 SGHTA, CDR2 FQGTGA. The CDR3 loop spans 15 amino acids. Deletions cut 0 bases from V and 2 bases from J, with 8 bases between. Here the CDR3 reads CASSLTSFPYNEQFF. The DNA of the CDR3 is TGTGCCAGCAGCTTAACTTCCTTCCCCTACAATGAGCAGTTCTTC.

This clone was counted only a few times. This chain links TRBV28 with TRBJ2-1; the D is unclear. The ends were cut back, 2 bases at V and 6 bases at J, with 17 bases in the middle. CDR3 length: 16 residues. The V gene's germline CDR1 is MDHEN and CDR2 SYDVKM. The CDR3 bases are TGTGCCAGCAGTTTAAACAAGGGCTGGGTAGGCAATGAGCAGTTCTTC. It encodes CASSLNKGWVGNEQFF.

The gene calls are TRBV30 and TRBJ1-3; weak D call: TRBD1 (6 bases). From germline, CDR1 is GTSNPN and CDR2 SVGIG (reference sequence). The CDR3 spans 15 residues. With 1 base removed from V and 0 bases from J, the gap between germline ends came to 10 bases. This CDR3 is CAWSDRALSGNTIYF. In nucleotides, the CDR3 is TGTGCCTGGAGTGACAGGGCTCTCTCTGGAAACACCATATATTTT.

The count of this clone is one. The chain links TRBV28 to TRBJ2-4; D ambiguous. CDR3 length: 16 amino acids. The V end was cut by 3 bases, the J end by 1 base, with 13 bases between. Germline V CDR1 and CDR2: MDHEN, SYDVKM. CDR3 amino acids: CASSFSAAGAKNIQYF. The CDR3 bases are TGTGCCAGCAGTTTTTCCGCGGCCGGGGCCAAAAACATTCAGTACTTC. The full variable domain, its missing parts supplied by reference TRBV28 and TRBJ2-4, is DVKVTQSSRYLVKRTGEKVFLECVQDMDHENMFWYRQDPGLGLRLIYFSYDVKMKEKGDIPEGYSVSREKKERFSLILESASTNQTSMYLCASSFSAAGAKNIQYFGAGTRLSVL.

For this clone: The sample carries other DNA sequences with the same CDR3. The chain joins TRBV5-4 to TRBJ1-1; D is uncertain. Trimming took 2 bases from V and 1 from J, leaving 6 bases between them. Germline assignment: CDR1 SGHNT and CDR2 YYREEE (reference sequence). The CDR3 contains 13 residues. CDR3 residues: CASSFRQNTEAFF. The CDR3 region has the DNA TGTGCCAGCAGCTTCCGACAGAACACTGAAGCTTTCTTT.

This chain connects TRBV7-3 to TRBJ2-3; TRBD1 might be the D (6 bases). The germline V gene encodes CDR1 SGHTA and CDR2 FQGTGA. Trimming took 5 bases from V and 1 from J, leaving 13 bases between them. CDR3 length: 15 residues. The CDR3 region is CASSQGNLGTDTQYF. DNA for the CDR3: TGTGCCAGCAGCCAGGGGAATTTGGGCACAGATACGCAGTATTTT.

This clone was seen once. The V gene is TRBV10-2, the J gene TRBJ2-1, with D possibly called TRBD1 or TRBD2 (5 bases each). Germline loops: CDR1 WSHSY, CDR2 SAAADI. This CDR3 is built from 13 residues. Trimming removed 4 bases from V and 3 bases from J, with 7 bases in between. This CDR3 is CASSAGRYNEQFF. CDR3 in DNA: TGCGCCAGCAGTGCGGGACGCTACAATGAGCAGTTCTTC.

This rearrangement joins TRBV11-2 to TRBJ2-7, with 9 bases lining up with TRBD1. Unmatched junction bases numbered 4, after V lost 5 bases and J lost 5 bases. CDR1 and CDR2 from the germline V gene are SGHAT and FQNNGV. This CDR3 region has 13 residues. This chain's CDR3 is CASSRDRGNEQYF. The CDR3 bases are TGTGCCAGCAGCAGAGACAGGGGGAACGAGCAGTACTTC.

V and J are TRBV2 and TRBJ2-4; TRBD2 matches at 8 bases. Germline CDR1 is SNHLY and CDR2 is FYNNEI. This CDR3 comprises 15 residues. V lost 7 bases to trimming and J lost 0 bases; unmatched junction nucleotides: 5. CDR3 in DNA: TGTGCCAGCACTGCGGGGGGTTCAGCCAAAAACATTCAGTACTTC. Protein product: CASTAGGSAKNIQYF. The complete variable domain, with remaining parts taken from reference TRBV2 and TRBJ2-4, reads EPEVTQTPSHQVTQMGQEVILRCVPISNHLYFYWYRQILGQKVEFLVSFYNNEISEKSEIFDDQFSVERPDGSNFTLKIRSTKLEDSAMYFCASTAGGSAKNIQYFGAGTRLSVL.

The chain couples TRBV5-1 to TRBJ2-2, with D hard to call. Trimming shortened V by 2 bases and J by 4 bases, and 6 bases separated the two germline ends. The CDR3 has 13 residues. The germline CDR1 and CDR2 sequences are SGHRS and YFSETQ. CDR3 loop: CASSFSSTGELFF. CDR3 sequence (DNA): TGCGCCAGCAGCTTTTCTAGCACCGGGGAGCTGTTTTTT.

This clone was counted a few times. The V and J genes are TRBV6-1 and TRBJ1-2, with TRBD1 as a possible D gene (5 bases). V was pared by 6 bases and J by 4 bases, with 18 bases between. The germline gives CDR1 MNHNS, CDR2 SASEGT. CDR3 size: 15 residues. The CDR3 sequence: CASRAWGVSSYGYTF. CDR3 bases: TGTGCCAGCAGAGCCTGGGGGGTCAGCTCCTATGGCTACACCTTC.

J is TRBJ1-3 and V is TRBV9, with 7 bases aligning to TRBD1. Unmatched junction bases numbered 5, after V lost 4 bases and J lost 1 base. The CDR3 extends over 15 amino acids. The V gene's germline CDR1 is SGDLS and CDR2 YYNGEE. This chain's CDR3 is CASSQGGYSGNTIYF. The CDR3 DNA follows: TGTGCCAGCAGCCAGGGGGGGTATTCTGGAAACACCATATATTTT.

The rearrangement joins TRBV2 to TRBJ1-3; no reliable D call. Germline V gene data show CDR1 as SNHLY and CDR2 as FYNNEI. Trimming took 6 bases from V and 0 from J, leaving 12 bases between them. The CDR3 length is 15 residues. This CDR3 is CASRAMISSGNTIYF. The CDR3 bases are TGTGCCAGCAGGGCGATGATAAGCTCTGGAAACACCATATATTTT. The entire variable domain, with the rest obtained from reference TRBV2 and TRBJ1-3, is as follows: EPEVTQTPSHQVTQMGQEVILRCVPISNHLYFYWYRQILGQKVEFLVSFYNNEISEKSEIFDDQFSVERPDGSNFTLKIRSTKLEDSAMYFCASRAMISSGNTIYFGEGSWLTVV.

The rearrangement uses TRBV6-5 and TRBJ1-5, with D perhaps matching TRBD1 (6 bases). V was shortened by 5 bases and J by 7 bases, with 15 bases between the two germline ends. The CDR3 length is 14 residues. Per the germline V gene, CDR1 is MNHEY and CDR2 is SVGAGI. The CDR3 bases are TGTGCCAGCAGTCCCCACGGGGGCAGGCAGCCCCAGCATTTT. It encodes CASSPHGGRQPQHF.

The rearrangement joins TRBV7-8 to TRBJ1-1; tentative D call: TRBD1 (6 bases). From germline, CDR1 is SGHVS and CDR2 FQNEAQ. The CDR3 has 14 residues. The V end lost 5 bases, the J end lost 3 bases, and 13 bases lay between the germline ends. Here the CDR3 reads CASSSREGDTEAFF. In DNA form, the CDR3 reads TGTGCCAGCAGCAGTCGCGAGGGGGACACTGAAGCTTTCTTT.

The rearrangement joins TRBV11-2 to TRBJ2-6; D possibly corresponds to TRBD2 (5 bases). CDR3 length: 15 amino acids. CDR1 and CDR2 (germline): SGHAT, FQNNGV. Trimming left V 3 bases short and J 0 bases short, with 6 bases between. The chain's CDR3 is CASSFDYSGANVLTF. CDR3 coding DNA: TGTGCCAGCAGCTTTGACTACTCTGGGGCCAACGTCCTGACTTTC.

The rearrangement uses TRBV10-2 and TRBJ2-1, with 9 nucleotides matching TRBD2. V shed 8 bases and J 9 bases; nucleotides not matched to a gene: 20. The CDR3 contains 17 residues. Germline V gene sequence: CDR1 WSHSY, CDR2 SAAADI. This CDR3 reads CASRPLGREGPNSEQFF. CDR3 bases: TGCGCCAGCCGCCCTCTAGGGCGGGAGGGACCTAATAGTGAGCAGTTCTTC.

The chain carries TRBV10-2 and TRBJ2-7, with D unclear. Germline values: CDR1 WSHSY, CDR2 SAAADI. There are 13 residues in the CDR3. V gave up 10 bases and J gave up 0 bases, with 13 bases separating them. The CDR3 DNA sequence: TGCGCCACCTTGAGAGGTAGCTCCTACGAGCAGTACTTC. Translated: CATLRGSSYEQYF.

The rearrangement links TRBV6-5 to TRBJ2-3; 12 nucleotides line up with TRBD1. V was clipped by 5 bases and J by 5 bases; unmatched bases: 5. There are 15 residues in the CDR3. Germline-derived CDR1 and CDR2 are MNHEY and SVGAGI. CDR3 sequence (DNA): TGTGCCAGCAGTGGCCGGGACAGGGGGCTAGATACGCAGTATTTT. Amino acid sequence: CASSGRDRGLDTQYF.

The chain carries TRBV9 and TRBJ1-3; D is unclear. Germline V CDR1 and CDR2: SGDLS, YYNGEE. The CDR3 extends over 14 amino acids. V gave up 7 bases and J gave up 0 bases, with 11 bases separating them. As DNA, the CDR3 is TGTGCCAGCCGGACGGGCTTCTCTGGAAACACCATATATTTT. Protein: CASRTGFSGNTIYF.

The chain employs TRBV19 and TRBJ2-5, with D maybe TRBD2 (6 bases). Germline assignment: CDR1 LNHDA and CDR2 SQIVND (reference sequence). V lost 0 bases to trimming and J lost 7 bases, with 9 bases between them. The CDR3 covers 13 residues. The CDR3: CASSIDLRGTQYF. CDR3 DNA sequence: TGTGCCAGTAGTATAGATTTGCGGGGGACCCAGTACTTC.

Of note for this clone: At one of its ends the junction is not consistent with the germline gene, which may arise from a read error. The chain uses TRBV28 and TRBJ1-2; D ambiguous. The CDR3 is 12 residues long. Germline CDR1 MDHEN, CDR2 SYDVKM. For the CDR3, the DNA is TGTGCCAGCAGTTTATCAACAGATCCCCCTGTCTTC. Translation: CASSLSTDPPVF.

The CDR3 DNA follows: TGTGCCAGCAGCCAAGATGGCCCCGGGATCTACAATGAGCAGTTCTTC. As protein: CASSQDGPGIYNEQFF. The genes are TRBV14 and TRBJ2-1; a weak D match, TRBD2 (5 bases). The CDR3 runs 16 residues. V was cut by 0 bases and J by 3 bases, with 12 bases left in between. The germline CDR1 and CDR2 sequences are SGHDN and FVKESK.

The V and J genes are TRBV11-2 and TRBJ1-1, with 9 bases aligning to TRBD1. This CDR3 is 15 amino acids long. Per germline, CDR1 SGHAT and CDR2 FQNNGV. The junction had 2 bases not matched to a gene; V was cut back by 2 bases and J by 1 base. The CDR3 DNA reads TGTGCCAGCAGCTTATCGGACAGGGGGAACACTGAAGCTTTCTTT. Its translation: CASSLSDRGNTEAFF.

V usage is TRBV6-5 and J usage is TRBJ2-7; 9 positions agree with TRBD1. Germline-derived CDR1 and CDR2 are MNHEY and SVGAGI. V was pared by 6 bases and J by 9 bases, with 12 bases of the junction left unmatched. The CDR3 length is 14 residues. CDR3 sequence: CASRQTGGAVRQYF. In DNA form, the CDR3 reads TGTGCCAGCAGACAAACAGGGGGCGCGGTACGGCAGTACTTC.

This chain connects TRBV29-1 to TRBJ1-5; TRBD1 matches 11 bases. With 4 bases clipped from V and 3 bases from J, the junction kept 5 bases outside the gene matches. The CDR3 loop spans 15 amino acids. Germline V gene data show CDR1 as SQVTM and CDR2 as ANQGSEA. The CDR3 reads CSVGGQGANNQPQHF. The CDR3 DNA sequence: TGCAGCGTTGGAGGACAGGGGGCGAACAATCAGCCCCAGCATTTT.

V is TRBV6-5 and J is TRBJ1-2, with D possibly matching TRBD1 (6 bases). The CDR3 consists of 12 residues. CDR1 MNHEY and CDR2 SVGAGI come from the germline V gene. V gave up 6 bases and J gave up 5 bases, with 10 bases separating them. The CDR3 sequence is CASSGQGYGYTF. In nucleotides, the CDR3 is TGTGCCAGCAGCGGTCAGGGGTATGGCTACACCTTC.

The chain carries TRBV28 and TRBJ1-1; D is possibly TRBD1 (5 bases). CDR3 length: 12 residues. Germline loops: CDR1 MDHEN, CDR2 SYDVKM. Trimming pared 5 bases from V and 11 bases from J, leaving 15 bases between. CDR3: CASSPPGPVAFF. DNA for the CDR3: TGTGCCAGCAGTCCCCCGGGACCGGTTGCTTTCTTT.

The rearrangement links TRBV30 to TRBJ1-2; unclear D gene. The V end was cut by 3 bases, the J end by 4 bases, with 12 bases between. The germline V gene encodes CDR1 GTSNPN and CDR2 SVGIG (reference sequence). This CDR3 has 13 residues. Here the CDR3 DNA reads TGTGCCTGGAGATCTGGAGGGAGCTATGGCTACACCTTC. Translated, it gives CAWRSGGSYGYTF.